These 24 T cell receptor beta chains originate from one sample sequenced in a study of identical twins. TCRdb reanalysed the 5' RACE reads using MiXCR and keeps one entry per CDR3 protein. The sample carries around 290,000 distinct CDR3 sequences, roughly 9% recorded once. These sequences were also reported in another study, on yellow fever vaccine responses in identical twins.

The sequencing sample was made of CD8+ T cells sorted from blood. The receptors shown here come from a woman between 18 and 29 years old in good health.

This clonotype was detected many times. V is TRBV6-2 or TRBV6-3 and J is TRBJ2-7; the match to TRBD2 covers 7 bases. With 6 bases clipped from V and 3 bases from J, the junction kept 11 bases outside the gene matches. The CDR3 is 15 residues long. Germline CDR1 reads MNHEY; CDR2 reads SVGEGT. The CDR3 DNA reads TGTGCCAGCAGCCCCTCAAAGCGGGGAAACTACGAGCAGTACTTC. Translating it yields CASSPSKRGNYEQYF.

This clonotype was counted many times. This chain uses TRBV27 with TRBJ2-4; a possible D gene is TRBD1 (6 bases). Germline CDR1 and CDR2: MNHEY and SMNVEV (reference sequence). Trimming stripped 0 bases from V and 7 bases from J, with 10 bases between. CDR3 size: 14 residues. CDR3 bases: TGTGCCAGCAGTTTATCTGGGGGCAGTAACATTCAGTACTTC. This gives the protein CASSLSGGSNIQYF.

The chain carries TRBV7-2 and TRBJ2-3; TRBD2 matches 8 bases. The V and J ends lost 7 bases and 1 base, in that order; junction bases with no gene match: 13. This CDR3 is built from 17 residues. Germline CDR1 and CDR2: SGHTA and FQGNSA. The CDR3 coding sequence is TGTGCCAGCACCGATTCACCAGCGGGAGCCGGCACAGATACGCAGTATTTT. This encodes CASTDSPAGAGTDTQYF.

The sample holds a few counts of this clonotype. The chain joins TRBV7-9 to TRBJ2-7, with D possibly being TRBD2 (7 bases). There are 14 residues in the CDR3. The V end was cut by 5 bases, the J end by 12 bases, with 23 bases between. Germline CDR1 and CDR2: SEHNR and FQNEAQ (reference sequence). This CDR3 reads CASSEGGGLYESYF. The CDR3 DNA reads as TGTGCCAGCAGCGAGGGGGGGGGACTCTACGAGTCGTACTTC.

This clonotype was observed many times. The chain combines TRBV29-1 with TRBJ2-7; possible D gene TRBD2, 5 bases. Germline CDR1 reads SQVTM; CDR2 reads ANQGSEA. The CDR3 sequence is 11 residues long. The ends were cut back, 6 bases at V and 4 bases at J, with 10 bases in the middle. CDR3 DNA sequence: TGCAGCGTGGGGAGTGGGTACGAGCAGTACTTC. It translates to CSVGSGYEQYF.

The chain joins TRBV5-6 to TRBJ1-4, with D unclear. V lost 2 bases to trimming and J lost 6 bases, with 5 bases between them. The CDR3 is made up of 12 amino acids. Germline loops: CDR1 SGHDT, CDR2 YYEEEE. CDR3 in amino acids: CASSLLDEKLFF. The CDR3 DNA reads as TGTGCCAGCAGCTTATTGGATGAAAAACTGTTTTTT.

V is TRBV4-1 and J is TRBJ2-6; 10 nucleotides align to TRBD1. CDR1 is MGHRA, CDR2 YSYEKL, per germline. The J segment lost 3 bases and the V segment lost 4 bases, leaving 9 bases of the junction unmatched. This CDR3 contains 18 residues. CDR3 nucleotides: TGCGCCAGCAGCCTTCGACAGGGGGCACGGGATGGGGCCAACGTCCTGACTTTC. Its translation is CASSLRQGARDGANVLTF.

The table lists this clonotype with a count of one. The V gene is TRBV19, the J gene TRBJ1-5; the D gene is possibly TRBD1 (5 bases). V was trimmed by 1 base and J by 3 bases, leaving 13 bases between them. Germline values: CDR1 LNHDA, CDR2 SQIVND (reference sequence). This CDR3 spans 16 amino acids. The DNA of the CDR3 is TGTGCCAGTAGTATAGGGGGGGGTGGCGTCAATCAGCCCCAGCATTTT. Residues: CASSIGGGGVNQPQHF.

The V and J genes are TRBV4-3 and TRBJ2-7, with a tentative D call TRBD1 (5 bases). The CDR3 totals 16 residues. V was cut by 2 bases and J by 2 bases, with 16 bases left in between. Germline lookup yields CDR1 LGHNA and CDR2 YSLEER. CDR3 sequence: CASSQRNADTAYEQYF. CDR3 in DNA: TGCGCCAGCAGCCAACGGAACGCGGACACAGCCTACGAGCAGTACTTC.

This clonotype was found many times. V and J are TRBV12-3 or TRBV12-4 and TRBJ2-1; no reliable D call. The CDR3 is 15 amino acids. V dropped 3 bases and J dropped 8 bases, with 17 bases sitting between them. The CDR3 region is CASSFGRPLVDEQFF. The CDR3 DNA is TGTGCCAGCAGTTTCGGCCGGCCTTTAGTCGATGAGCAGTTCTTC.

The rearrangement links TRBV22-1 to TRBJ2-5; the listed D gene, TRBD2, was not tested against the DNA. TRBV22-1 is listed as a pseudogene. The CDR3 sequence is 17 residues long. The chain's CDR3 is CASGGDPGLAFSETQYF. The CDR3 DNA is TGTGCCTCTGGCGGGGATCCGGGACTAGCTTTCTCCGAGACCCAGTACTTC.

Only a few counts were recorded for this clonotype. V is TRBV5-1 and J is TRBJ2-7; 8 bases match TRBD1. V dropped 4 bases and J dropped 5; count of bases not matched to a gene: 14. The CDR3 has 16 amino acids. Germline-derived CDR1 and CDR2 are SGHRS and YFSETQ. The chain's CDR3 is CASSGGAAGGIHEQYF. CDR3 bases: TGCGCCAGCAGCGGAGGGGCCGCAGGGGGCATCCACGAGCAGTACTTC.

This clonotype appeared many times. The rearrangement joins TRBV11-2 to TRBJ2-2, with no clear D. The CDR3 loop spans 17 amino acids. V was clipped by 4 bases and J by 4 bases, with 19 bases between them. CDR1 and CDR2 (germline): SGHAT, FQNNGV. The CDR3 loop reads CASSSRPQSGSTGELFF. The CDR3 region has the DNA TGTGCCAGCAGCTCACGTCCCCAGTCGGGTTCCACCGGGGAGCTGTTTTTT.

This clonotype was seen a handful of times. The J gene is TRBJ2-7, the V gene TRBV28; the match to TRBD1 covers 9 bases. Germline-derived CDR1 and CDR2 are MDHEN and SYDVKM. The CDR3 covers 16 residues. Trimming cost V 6 bases and J 6 bases; bases outside gene matches: 15. CDR3 DNA: TGTGCCAGCAGGCTCCACCCGGGGACAGGGTCTTTCGAGCAGTACTTC. It specifies CASRLHPGTGSFEQYF. The full variable domain, rest sourced from reference TRBV28 and TRBJ2-7, is DVKVTQSSRYLVKRTGEKVFLECVQDMDHENMFWYRQDPGLGLRLIYFSYDVKMKEKGDIPEGYSVSREKKERFSLILESASTNQTSMYLCASRLHPGTGSFEQYFGPGTRLTVT.

This sequence joins TRBV10-3 and TRBJ2-7; D is unclear. The CDR3 is 12 residues long. The germline V gene has CDR1 ENHRY and CDR2 SYGVKD. Deletions cut 3 bases from V and 3 bases from J, with 6 bases between. The chain's CDR3 is CAISDSNYEQYF. The CDR3 nucleotides are TGTGCCATCAGTGATTCGAACTACGAGCAGTACTTC.

This clonotype was recorded many times. V and J are TRBV18 and TRBJ2-1, with 11 positions matching TRBD2. After removal of 5 bases from V and 4 bases from J, the junction contained 7 bases not matched to a gene. CDR3 length equals 16 residues. Germline loops: CDR1 KGHSH, CDR2 LQKENI. CDR3 in amino acids: CASSFGTSGIYNEQFF. The CDR3 DNA follows: TGTGCCAGCTCATTTGGGACTAGCGGAATATACAATGAGCAGTTCTTC.

V is TRBV6-4 and J is TRBJ2-3; D call uncertain. Trimming shortened V by 0 bases and J by 3 bases, and 7 bases separated the two germline ends. The CDR3 totals 14 residues. Germline V CDR1 and CDR2: MRHNA, SNTAGT. CDR3 DNA: TGTGCCAGCAGTGACTCGATTGAAACAGATACGCAGTATTTT. This codes for CASSDSIETDTQYF.

This clonotype was observed at least ten times. The CDR3 DNA reads TGCGCCAGCAGCCAAGACTCGGTCGGCGGTGAAAAACTGTTTTTT. Protein sequence: CASSQDSVGGEKLFF. V is TRBV4-3 and J is TRBJ1-4, with D unresolved. This CDR3 is 15 amino acids long. CDR1 LGHNA and CDR2 YSLEER come from the germline V gene. Trimming cost V 0 bases and J 7 bases, with 12 bases left between them.

This clonotype was counted only a few times. The V gene is TRBV7-8, the J gene TRBJ2-7, with no clear D. The CDR3 runs 14 residues. In germline, CDR1 is SGHVS, CDR2 FQNEAQ. V was clipped by 6 bases and J by 3 bases, with 15 bases between them. CDR3 region: CASSSGISVYEQYF. In DNA form, the CDR3 reads TGTGCCAGCAGTTCAGGCATCAGTGTCTACGAGCAGTACTTC.

This clonotype occurred many times. This chain connects TRBV10-3 to TRBJ2-3; 12 bases are shared with TRBD2. CDR3 length: 19 amino acids. Germline CDR1 is ENHRY and CDR2 is SYGVKD. The V gene end was trimmed by 0 bases and the J gene end by 2 bases; junction bases not matched to a gene: 9. The CDR3 loop reads CAISESELAGGQPTDTQYF. DNA for the CDR3: TGTGCCATCAGTGAGTCCGAACTAGCGGGAGGCCAGCCCACAGATACGCAGTATTTT.

The V gene is TRBV5-6, the J gene TRBJ2-7, with D tentatively TRBD2 (6 bases). The V end lost 0 bases, the J end lost 0 bases, and 13 bases lay between the germline ends. The CDR3 has 16 residues. Germline V gives CDR1 SGHDT, CDR2 YYEEEE. Here the CDR3 reads CASSLGLVVFSYEQYF. The CDR3 DNA sequence: TGTGCCAGCAGCTTGGGACTAGTAGTCTTCTCCTACGAGCAGTACTTC.

This clonotype appeared many times. In nucleotides, the CDR3 is TGTGCCACCAGCAGACCCCCACCGGGACTAGCGTATGAGCAGTTCTTC. Its translation: CATSRPPPGLAYEQFF. The rearrangement joins TRBV15 to TRBJ2-1; TRBD2 agrees at 10 bases. The CDR3 runs 16 residues. The germline V gene has CDR1 LNHNV and CDR2 YYDKDF (reference sequence). The V gene end was trimmed by 2 bases and the J gene end by 8 bases; junction bases not matched to a gene: 9.

This chain connects TRBV7-2 to TRBJ2-5, with TRBD2 matching over 7 bases. J was trimmed by 5 bases and V by 5 bases; bases with no gene match: 8. Looked up from germline, CDR1 is SGHTA and CDR2 is FQGNSA. This CDR3 is 14 amino acids long. This CDR3 reads CASSPRTRRETQYF. The CDR3 coding sequence is TGTGCCAGCAGCCCCCGGACTAGAAGGGAGACCCAGTACTTC.

This clonotype was seen a few times. This chain uses TRBV7-2 with TRBJ2-7; TRBD1 might be the D (6 bases). V was clipped by 7 bases and J by 2 bases, with 15 bases between them. This CDR3 has 14 residues. CDR1 is SGHTA and CDR2 is FQGNSA in the germline V gene. Here the CDR3 DNA reads TGTGCCAGCAACCTACAGGGTATTACCTACGAGCAGTACTTC. Encoded protein: CASNLQGITYEQYF.